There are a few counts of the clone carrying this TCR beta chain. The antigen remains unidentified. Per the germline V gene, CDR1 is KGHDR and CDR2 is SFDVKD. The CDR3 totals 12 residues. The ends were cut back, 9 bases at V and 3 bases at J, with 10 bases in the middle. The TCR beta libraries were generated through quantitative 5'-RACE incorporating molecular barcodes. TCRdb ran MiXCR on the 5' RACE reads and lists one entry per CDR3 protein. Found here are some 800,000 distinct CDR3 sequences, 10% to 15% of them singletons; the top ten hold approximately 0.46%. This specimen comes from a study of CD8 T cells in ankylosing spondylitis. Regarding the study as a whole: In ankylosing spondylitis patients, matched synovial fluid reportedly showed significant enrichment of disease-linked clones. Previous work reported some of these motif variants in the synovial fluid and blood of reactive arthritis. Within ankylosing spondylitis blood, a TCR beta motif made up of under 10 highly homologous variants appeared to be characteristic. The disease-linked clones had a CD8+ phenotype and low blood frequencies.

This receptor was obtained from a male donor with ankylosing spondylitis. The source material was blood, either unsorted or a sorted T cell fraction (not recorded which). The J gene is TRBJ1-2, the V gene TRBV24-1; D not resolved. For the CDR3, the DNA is TGTGCCACCGGCGACACCTACTATGGCTACACCTTC. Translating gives CATGDTYYGYTF.